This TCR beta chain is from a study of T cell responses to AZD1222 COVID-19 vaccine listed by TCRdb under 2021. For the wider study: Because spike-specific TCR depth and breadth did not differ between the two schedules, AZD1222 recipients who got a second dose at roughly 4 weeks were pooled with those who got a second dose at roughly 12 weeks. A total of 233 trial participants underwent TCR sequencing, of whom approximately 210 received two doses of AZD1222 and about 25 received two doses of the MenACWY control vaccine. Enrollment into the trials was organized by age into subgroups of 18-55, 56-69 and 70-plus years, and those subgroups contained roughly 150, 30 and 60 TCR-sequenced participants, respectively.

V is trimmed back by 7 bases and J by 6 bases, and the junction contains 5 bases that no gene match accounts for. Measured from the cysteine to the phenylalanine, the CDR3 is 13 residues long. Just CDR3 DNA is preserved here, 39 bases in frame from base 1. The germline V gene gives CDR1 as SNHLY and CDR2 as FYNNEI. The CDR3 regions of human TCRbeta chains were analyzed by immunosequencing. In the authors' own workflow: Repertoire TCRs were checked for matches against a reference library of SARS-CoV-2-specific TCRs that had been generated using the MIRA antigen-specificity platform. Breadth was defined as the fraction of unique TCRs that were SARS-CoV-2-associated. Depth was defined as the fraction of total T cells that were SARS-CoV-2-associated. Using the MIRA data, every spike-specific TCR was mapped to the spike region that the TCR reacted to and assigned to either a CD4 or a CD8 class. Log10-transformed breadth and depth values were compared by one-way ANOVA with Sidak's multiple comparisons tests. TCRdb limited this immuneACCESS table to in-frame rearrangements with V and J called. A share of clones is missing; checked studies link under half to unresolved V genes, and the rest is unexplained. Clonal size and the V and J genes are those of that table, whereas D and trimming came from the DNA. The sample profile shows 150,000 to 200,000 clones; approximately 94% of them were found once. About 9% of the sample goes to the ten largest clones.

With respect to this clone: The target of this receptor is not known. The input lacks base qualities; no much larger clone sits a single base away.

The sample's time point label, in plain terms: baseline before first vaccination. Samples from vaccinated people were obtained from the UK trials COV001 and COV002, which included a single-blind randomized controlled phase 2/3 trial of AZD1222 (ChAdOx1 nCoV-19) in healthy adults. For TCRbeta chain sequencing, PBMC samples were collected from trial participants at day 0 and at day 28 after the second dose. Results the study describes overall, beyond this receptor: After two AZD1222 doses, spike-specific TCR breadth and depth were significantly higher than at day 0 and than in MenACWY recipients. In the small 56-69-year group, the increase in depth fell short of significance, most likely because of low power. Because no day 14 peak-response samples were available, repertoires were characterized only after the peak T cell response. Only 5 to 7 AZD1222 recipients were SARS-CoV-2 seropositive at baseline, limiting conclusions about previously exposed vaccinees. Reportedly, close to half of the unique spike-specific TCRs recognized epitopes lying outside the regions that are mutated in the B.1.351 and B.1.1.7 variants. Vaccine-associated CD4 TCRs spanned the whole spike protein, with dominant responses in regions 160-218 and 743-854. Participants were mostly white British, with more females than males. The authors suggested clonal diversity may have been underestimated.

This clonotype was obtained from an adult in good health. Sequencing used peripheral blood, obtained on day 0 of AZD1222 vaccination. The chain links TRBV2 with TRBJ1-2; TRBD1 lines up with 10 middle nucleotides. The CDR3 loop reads CASTPTGGDGYTF. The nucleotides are TGTGCCAGCACCCCGACAGGGGGCGATGGCTACACCTTC.